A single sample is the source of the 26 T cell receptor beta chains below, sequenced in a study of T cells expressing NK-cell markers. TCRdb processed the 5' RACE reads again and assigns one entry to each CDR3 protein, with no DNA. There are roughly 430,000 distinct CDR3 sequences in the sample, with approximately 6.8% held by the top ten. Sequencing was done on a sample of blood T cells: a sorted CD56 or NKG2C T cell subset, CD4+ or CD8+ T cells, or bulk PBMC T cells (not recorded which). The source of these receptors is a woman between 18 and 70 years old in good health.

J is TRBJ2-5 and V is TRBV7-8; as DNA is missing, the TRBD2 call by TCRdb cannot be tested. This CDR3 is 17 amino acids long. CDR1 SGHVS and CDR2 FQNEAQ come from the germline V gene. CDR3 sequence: CASSLVGLAGGLETQYF.

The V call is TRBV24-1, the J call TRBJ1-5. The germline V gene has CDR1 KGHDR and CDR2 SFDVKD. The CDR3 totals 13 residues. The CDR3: CATSALGNQPQHF.

CDR3 region: CASNGGGGSSYEQYF. The chain has TRBV7-9 and TRBJ2-7; TCRdb picks TRBD1, but there is no DNA to check that call. The CDR3 extends over 15 amino acids. From germline, CDR1 is SEHNR and CDR2 FQNEAQ (reference sequence).

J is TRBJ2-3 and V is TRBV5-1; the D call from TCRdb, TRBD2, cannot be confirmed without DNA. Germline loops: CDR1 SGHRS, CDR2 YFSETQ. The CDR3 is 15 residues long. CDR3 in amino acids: CASSLAAGGPDTQYF. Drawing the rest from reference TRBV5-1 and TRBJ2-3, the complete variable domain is KAGVTQTPRYLIKTRGQQVTLSCSPISGHRSVSWYQQTPGQGLQFLFEYFSETQRNKGNFPGRFSGRQFSNSRSEMNVSTLELGDSALYLCASSLAAGGPDTQYFGPGTRLTVL.

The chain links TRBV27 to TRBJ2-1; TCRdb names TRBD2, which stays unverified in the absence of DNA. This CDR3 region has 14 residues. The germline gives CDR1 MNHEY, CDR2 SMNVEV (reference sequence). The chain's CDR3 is CASSSSPGNNEQFF.

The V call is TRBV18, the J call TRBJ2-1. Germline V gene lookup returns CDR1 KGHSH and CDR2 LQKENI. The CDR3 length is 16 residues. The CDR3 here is CASSPLGSGSLNEQFF.

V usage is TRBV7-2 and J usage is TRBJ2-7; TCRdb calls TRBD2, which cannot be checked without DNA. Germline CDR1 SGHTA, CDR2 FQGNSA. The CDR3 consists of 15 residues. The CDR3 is CASQREGHGTYEQYF. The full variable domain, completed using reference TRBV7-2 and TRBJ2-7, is GAGVSQSPSNKVTEKGKDVELRCDPISGHTALYWYRQSLGQGLEFLIYFQGNSAPDKSGLPSDRFSAERTGGSVSTLTIQRTQQEDSAVYLCASQREGHGTYEQYFGPGTRLTVT.

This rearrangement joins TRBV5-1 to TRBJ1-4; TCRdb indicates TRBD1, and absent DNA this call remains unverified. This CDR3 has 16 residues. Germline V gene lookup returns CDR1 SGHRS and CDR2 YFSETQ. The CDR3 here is CASSLPTGLESEKLFF.

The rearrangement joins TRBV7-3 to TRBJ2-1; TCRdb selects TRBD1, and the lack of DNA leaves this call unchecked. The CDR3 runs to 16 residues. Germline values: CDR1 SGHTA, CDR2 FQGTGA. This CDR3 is CASSCVVPEAYNEQFF.

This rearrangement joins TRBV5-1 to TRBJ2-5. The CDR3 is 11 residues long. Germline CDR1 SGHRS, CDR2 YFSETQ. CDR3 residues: CASSFGETQYF.

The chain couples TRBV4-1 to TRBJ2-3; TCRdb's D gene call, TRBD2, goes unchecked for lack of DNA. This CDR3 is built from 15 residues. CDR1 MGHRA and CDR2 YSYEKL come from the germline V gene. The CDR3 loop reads CASSFSGTPTDTQYF.

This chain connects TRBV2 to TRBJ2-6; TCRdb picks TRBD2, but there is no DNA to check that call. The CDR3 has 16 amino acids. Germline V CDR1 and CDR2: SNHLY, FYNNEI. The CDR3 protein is CASSPEPYSGANVLTF.

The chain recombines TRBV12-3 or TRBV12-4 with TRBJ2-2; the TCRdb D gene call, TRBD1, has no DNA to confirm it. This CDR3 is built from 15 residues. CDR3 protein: CASRPDRVSPGELFF.

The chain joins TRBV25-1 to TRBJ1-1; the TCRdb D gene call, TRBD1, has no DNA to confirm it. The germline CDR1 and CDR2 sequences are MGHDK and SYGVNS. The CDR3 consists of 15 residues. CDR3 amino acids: CASSVSGTGRIEAFF.

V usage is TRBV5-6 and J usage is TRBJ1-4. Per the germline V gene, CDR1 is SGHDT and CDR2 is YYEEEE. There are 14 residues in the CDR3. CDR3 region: CASSPEGINEKLFF.

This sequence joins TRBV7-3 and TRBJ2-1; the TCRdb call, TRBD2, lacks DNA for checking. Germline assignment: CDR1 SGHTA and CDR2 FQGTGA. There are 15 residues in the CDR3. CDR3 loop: CASSLSPSGTGEQFF.

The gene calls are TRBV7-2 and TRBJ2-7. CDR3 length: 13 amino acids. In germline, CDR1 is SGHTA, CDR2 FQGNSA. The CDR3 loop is CASSLSGSHEQYF. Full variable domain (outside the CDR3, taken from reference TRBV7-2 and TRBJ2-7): GAGVSQSPSNKVTEKGKDVELRCDPISGHTALYWYRQSLGQGLEFLIYFQGNSAPDKSGLPSDRFSAERTGGSVSTLTIQRTQQEDSAVYLCASSLSGSHEQYFGPGTRLTVT.

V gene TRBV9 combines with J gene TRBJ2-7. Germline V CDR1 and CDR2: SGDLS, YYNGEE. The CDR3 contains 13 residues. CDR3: CASSRSDGYEQYF.

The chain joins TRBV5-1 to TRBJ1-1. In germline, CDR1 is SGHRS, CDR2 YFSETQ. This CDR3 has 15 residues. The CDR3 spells CASSLGSALNTEAFF.

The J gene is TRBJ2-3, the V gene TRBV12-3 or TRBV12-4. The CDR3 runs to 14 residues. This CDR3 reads CASSSTTPTDTQYF.

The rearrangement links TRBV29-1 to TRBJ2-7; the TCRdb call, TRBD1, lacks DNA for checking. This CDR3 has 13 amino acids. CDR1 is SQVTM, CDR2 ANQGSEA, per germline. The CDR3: CSVSTDSSYEQYF.

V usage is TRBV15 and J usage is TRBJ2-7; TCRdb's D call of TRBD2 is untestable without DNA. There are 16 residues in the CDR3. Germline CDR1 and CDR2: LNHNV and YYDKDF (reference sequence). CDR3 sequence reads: CATSRTRDSSVDEQYF.

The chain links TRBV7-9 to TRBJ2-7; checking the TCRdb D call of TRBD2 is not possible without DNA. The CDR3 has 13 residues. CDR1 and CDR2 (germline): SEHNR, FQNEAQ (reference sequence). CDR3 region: CASSDTRNYEQYF.

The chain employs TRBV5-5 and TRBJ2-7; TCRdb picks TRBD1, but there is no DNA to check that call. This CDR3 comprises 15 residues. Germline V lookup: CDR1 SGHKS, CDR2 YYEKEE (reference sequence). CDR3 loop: CASSLSGQGRNEQYF.

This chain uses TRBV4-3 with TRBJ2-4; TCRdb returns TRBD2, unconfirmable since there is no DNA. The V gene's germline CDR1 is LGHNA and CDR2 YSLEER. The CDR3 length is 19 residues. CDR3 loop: CASSQDSRGMALAKNIQYF.

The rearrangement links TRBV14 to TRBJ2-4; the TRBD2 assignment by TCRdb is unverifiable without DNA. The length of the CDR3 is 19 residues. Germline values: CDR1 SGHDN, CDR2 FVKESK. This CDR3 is CASSQGEGTSGTAKNIQYF.